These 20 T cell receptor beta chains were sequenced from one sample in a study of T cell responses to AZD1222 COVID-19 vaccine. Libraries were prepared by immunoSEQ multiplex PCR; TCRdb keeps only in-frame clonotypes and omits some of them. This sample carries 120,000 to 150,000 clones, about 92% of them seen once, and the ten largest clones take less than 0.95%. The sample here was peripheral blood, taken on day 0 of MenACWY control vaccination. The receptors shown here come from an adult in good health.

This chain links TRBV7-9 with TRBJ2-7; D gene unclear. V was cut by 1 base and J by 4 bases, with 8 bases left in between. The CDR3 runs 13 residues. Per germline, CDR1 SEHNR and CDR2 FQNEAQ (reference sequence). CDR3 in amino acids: CASSLDVRYEQYF. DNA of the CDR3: TGTGCCAGCAGCTTAGATGTACGGTACGAGCAGTACTTC.

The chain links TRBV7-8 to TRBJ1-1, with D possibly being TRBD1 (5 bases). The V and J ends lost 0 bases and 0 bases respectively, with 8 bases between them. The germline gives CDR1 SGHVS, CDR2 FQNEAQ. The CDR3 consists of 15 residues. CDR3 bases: TGTGCCAGCAGCTTAGCCTTGGGGGTGAACACTGAAGCTTTCTTT. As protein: CASSLALGVNTEAFF.

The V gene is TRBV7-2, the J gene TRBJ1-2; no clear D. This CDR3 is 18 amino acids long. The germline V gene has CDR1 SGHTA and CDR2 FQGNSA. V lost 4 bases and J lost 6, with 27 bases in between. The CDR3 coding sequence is TGTGCCAGCAGCTCCGTTCATAGGCTCTCAGGACTCGGGGATGGCTACACCTTC. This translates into CASSSVHRLSGLGDGYTF.

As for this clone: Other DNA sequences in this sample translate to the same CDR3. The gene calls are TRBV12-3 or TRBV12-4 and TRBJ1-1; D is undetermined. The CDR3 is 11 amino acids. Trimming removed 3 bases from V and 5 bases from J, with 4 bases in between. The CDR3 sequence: CASSLGTEAFF. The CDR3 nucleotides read TGTGCCAGCAGTTTGGGGACTGAAGCTTTCTTT.

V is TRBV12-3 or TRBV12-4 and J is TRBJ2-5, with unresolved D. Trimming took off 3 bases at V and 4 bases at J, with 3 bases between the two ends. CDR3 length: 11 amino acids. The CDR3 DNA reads TGTGCCAGCAGTTTGCTAGAGACCCAGTACTTC. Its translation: CASSLLETQYF.

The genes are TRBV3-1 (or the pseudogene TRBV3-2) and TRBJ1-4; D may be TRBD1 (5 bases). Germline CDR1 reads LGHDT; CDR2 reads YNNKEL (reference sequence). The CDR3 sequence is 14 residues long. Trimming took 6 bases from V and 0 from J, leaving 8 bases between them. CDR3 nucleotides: TGTGCCAGCAGTGTACAGGCAACTAATGAAAAACTGTTTTTT. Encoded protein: CASSVQATNEKLFF.

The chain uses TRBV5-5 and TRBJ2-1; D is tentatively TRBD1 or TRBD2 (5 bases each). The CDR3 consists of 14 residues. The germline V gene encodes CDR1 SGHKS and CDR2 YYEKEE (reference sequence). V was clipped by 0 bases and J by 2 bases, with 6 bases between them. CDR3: CASSLVGPYNEQFF. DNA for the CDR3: TGTGCCAGCAGCTTGGTGGGACCCTACAATGAGCAGTTCTTC. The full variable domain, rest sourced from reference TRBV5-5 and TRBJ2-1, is DAGVTQSPTHLIKTRGQQVTLRCSPISGHKSVSWYQQVLGQGPQFIFQYYEKEERGRGNFPDRFSARQFPNYSSELNVNALLLGDSALYLCASSLVGPYNEQFFGPGTRLTVL.

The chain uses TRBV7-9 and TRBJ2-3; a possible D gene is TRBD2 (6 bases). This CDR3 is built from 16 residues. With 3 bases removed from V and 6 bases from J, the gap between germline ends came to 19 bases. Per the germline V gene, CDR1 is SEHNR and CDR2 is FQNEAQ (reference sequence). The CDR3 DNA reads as TGTGCCAGCAGCTTTAGCGGCTCGGGATTGAGGGATACGCAGTATTTT. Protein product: CASSFSGSGLRDTQYF.

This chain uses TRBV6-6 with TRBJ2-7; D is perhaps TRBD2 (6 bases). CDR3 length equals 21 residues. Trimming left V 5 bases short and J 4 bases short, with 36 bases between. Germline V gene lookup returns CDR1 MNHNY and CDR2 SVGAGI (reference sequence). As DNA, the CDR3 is TGTGCCAGCAGTCCTAGGGGTGTTAGGACGTCGGGACTTTCGACGCCGTACGAGCAGTACTTC. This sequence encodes CASSPRGVRTSGLSTPYEQYF.

The CDR3 DNA sequence: TGTGCCAGCAGTGAATGGGGGGCTGAAGCTTTCTTT. Amino acid sequence: CASSEWGAEAFF. The V call is TRBV2, the J call TRBJ1-1, with a possible D match to TRBD1 (5 bases). Trimming pared 2 bases from V and 6 bases from J, leaving 7 bases between. This CDR3 contains 12 residues. Germline values: CDR1 SNHLY, CDR2 FYNNEI.

CDR3 nucleotides: TGCGCCAGCAGCTTAGGACAGATCAATGAAAAACTGTTTTTT. It encodes CASSLGQINEKLFF. The rearrangement joins TRBV5-1 to TRBJ1-4; D is possibly TRBD1 (6 bases). The V end lost 2 bases, the J end lost 5 bases, and 10 bases lay between the germline ends. This CDR3 spans 14 amino acids. Looked up from germline, CDR1 is SGHRS and CDR2 is YFSETQ.

The CDR3 region is CASSWIDRYTEAFF. The CDR3, as DNA: TGTGCCAGCAGCTGGATAGACAGGTACACTGAAGCTTTCTTT. V is TRBV5-5 and J is TRBJ1-1, with D possibly matching TRBD1 (6 bases). Germline V CDR1 and CDR2: SGHKS, YYEKEE (reference sequence). Deletions cut 3 bases from V and 3 bases from J, with 12 bases between. CDR3 length equals 14 residues. Full variable domain (rest looked up from reference TRBV5-5 and TRBJ1-1): DAGVTQSPTHLIKTRGQQVTLRCSPISGHKSVSWYQQVLGQGPQFIFQYYEKEERGRGNFPDRFSARQFPNYSSELNVNALLLGDSALYLCASSWIDRYTEAFFGQGTRLTVV.

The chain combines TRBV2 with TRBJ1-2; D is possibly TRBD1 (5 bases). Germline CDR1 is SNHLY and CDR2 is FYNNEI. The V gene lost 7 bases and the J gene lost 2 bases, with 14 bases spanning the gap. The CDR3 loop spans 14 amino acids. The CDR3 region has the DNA TGTGCCAGCACCGGCGGGGCAACCAACTATGGCTACACCTTC. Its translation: CASTGGATNYGYTF.

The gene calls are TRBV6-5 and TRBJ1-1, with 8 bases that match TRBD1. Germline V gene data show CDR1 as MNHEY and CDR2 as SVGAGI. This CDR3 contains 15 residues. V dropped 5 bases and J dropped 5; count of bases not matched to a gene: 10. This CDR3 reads CASSNDRGRNTEAFF. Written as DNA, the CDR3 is TGTGCCAGCAGTAATGACAGGGGAAGAAATACTGAAGCTTTCTTT.

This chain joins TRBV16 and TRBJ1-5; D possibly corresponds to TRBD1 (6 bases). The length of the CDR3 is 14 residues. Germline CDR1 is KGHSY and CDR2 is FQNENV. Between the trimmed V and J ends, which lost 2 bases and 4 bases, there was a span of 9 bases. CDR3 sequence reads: CASSQIGGNQPQHF. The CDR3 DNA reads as TGTGCCAGCAGCCAAATAGGGGGAAATCAGCCCCAGCATTTT.

The CDR3 sequence is CASGFFDYGYTF. CDR3 DNA sequence: TGTGCCAGCGGCTTCTTCGACTATGGCTACACCTTC. The V gene is TRBV12-3 or TRBV12-4, the J gene TRBJ1-2; no reliable D call. Deletions cut 8 bases from V and 3 bases from J, with 10 bases between. CDR3 size: 12 residues.

The DNA of the CDR3 is TGTGCCAGCAGTTACTCTGGTTCACCCCTCCACTTT. Its translation: CASSYSGSPLHF. The chain employs TRBV6-2 or TRBV6-3 and TRBJ1-6; D gene unclear. CDR1 is MNHEY and CDR2 is SVGEGT in the germline V gene. The CDR3 is 12 amino acids. Trimming removed 0 bases at V and 9 bases at J, with 3 bases between.

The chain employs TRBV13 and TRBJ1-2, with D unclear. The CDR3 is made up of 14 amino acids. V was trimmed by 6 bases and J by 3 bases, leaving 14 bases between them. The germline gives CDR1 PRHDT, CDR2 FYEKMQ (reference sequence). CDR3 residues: CASSLRRGDYGYTF. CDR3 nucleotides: TGTGCCAGCAGTCTCCGCAGAGGAGACTATGGCTACACCTTC.

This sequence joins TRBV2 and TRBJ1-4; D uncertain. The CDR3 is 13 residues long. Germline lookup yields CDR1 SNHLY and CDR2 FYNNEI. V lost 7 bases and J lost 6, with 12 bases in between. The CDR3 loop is CASTREVDEKLFF. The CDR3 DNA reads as TGTGCCAGCACAAGGGAGGTGGATGAAAAACTGTTTTTT.

The CDR3 sequence is CASSEGQGAWNQPQHF. In nucleotides, the CDR3 is TGTGCCAGCAGCGAGGGACAGGGGGCTTGGAATCAGCCCCAGCATTTT. The chain joins TRBV7-9 to TRBJ1-5; 12 bases agree with TRBD1. CDR3 length: 16 residues. The germline V gene encodes CDR1 SEHNR and CDR2 FQNEAQ (reference sequence). V shed 5 bases, J shed 4 bases, and the junction held 6 bases outside the gene matches. Together with reference TRBV7-9 and TRBJ1-5, the CDR3 gives the full variable domain: DTGVSQNPRHKITKRGQNVTFRCDPISEHNRLYWYRQTLGQGPEFLTYFQNEAQLEKSRLLSDRFSAERPKGSFSTLEIQRTEQGDSAMYLCASSEGQGAWNQPQHFGDGTRLSIL.